This T cell receptor (beta chain) was obtained from a study of blood T cell repertoires in COVID-19. Study information: Donors in the United States, Italy and Spain gave samples during acute or convalescent COVID-19. PBMCs, B-cell-depleted T cells, or T cells were the source of the cDNA or gDNA that made up the material.

Libraries were prepared by immunoSEQ multiplex PCR; TCRdb keeps only in-frame clonotypes and omits some of them. Of 250,000 to 300,000 clones in the sample, roughly nine tenths are singletons; the top ten hold approximately 1.5%. The germline gives CDR1 GTSNPN, CDR2 SVGIG (reference sequence). Trimming took off 3 bases at V and 5 bases at J, with 13 bases between the two ends. The CDR3 is 13 amino acids. All enrollees were about 18 to 89 years old and from fewer than 30 US areas. In Cohort 3, a recovered donor had either two negative PCRs, clearance, or symptom resolution. This receptor was taken from a woman between 40 and 50 years old who had recovered from COVID-19. The sequenced sample was PBMCs or T cells enriched from blood (not recorded which). The rearrangement uses TRBV30 and TRBJ1-2, with D possibly being TRBD1 (5 bases). This CDR3 is CAWRGTGGYGYTF. CDR3 coding DNA: TGTGCCTGGAGGGGGACCGGGGGTTATGGCTACACCTTC.